This T cell receptor beta chain was recorded in a study of blood T cell repertoires in COVID-19. Study overall: The origin of the acute and convalescent COVID-19 samples was the United States, Italy and Spain. In each case, the material was cDNA or gDNA derived from T cells, B-cell-depleted T cells, or PBMCs.

Sequenced by immunoSEQ multiplex PCR; TCRdb stores in-frame clones only, minus some. The data contain under 250,000 clones, 70% to 90% of them seen just once; the ten biggest clones take up about 2.4%. The clonotype was recovered from a woman in her sixties or seventies with COVID-19, enrolled during active disease. Sequenced material: peripheral blood.

The chain's CDR3 is CASSLTDSNYGYTF. The CDR3 DNA is TGCGCCAGCAGCCTGACAGATTCAAACTATGGCTACACCTTC. V usage is TRBV5-1 and J usage is TRBJ1-2, with a tentative D call TRBD1 (5 bases). Germline CDR1 and CDR2: SGHRS and YFSETQ. The CDR3 length is 14 residues. V was clipped by 4 bases and J by 2 bases, with 12 bases between them.